The rows below give T cell receptor beta chains drawn from one sample of a study of T-cell reconstitution after alpha-beta-depleted transplantation in children. MiXCR was run by TCRdb on the PCR reads, yielding one entry per CDR3 protein. Seen here are some 550,000 distinct CDR3 sequences, about 21% observed once, and the top ten hold 13% to 15%. Sequenced here: PBMCs, mostly from graft donor cells, sampled 360 days after TCRalphabeta/CD19-depleted stem cell transplant. The receptors here all came from a boy under two years old who had a stem cell transplant for acute myeloid leukemia, so the T cells may come from the graft donor. CDR3s include the opening cysteine and the closing phenylalanine or tryptophan. Fields, in order: clone size, CDR3 length, J gene, D gene, V gene, CDR3 protein, CDR3 DNA. A D gene is named only where the DNA matches it firmly. The size of a clone is reported for some rows only, either as once, few or many, or as a class for expanded clones.

abundance: few
len: 13
j_gene: TRBJ1-1
d_gene: NA
v_gene: TRBV7-2
CDR3aa: CASSLAYGTEAFF
CDR3nt: TGTGCCAGCAGCTTAGCATATGGGACTGAAGCTTTCTTT

abundance: NA
len: 13
j_gene: TRBJ1-5
d_gene: NA
v_gene: TRBV28
CDR3aa: CASSLIRNQPQHF
CDR3nt: TGTGCCAGCAGTTTGATCAGAAATCAGCCCCAGCATTTT

abundance: NA
len: 19
j_gene: TRBJ2-1
d_gene: TRBD2
v_gene: TRBV11-1
CDR3aa: CASSSSHRLAPSSYNEQFF
CDR3nt: TGTGCCAGCAGCTCCTCACACCGACTAGCCCCGTCCTCCTACAATGAGCAGTTCTTC

abundance: NA
len: 18
j_gene: TRBJ2-3
d_gene: TRBD2
v_gene: TRBV4-2
CDR3aa: CASSQDSSRLAGTDTQYF
CDR3nt: TGTGCCAGCAGCCAAGACTCCTCTCGACTAGCGGGGACAGATACGCAGTATTTT

abundance: few
len: 16
j_gene: TRBJ1-5
d_gene: TRBD1
v_gene: TRBV6-1
CDR3aa: CASSRNRGDGNQPQHF
CDR3nt: TGTGCCAGCAGTCGTAACAGGGGAGACGGCAATCAGCCCCAGCATTTT

abundance: NA
len: 16
j_gene: TRBJ1-5
d_gene: NA
v_gene: TRBV12-3/TRBV12-4
CDR3aa: CASSPPSTGSNQPQHF
CDR3nt: TGTGCCAGCAGCCCTCCCTCGACAGGCTCGAATCAGCCCCAGCATTTT

abundance: NA
len: 14
j_gene: TRBJ2-7
d_gene: TRBD2
v_gene: TRBV7-9
CDR3aa: CASSSPGLAYEQYF
CDR3nt: TGTGCCAGCAGCTCGCCGGGACTAGCCTACGAGCAGTACTTC

abundance: NA
len: 11
j_gene: TRBJ2-1
d_gene: NA
v_gene: TRBV30
CDR3aa: CAWSYYNEQFF
CDR3nt: TGTGCCTGGAGTTACTACAATGAGCAGTTCTTC

abundance: many
len: 15
j_gene: TRBJ2-2
d_gene: NA
v_gene: TRBV6-5
CDR3aa: CASSYGGKAGGELFF
CDR3nt: TGTGCCAGCAGTTACGGCGGGAAGGCAGGCGGGGAGCTGTTTTTT

abundance: NA
len: 18
j_gene: TRBJ2-3
d_gene: TRBD2
v_gene: TRBV20-1
CDR3aa: CSQRWASGGPFGTDTQYF
CDR3nt: TGCAGTCAGAGATGGGCTAGCGGGGGGCCCTTCGGCACAGATACGCAGTATTTT

abundance: many
len: 14
j_gene: TRBJ2-4
d_gene: NA
v_gene: TRBV12-3/TRBV12-4
CDR3aa: CASSLGLAKNIQYF
CDR3nt: TGTGCCAGCAGCTTGGGATTAGCCAAAAACATTCAGTACTTC

abundance: few
len: 14
j_gene: TRBJ2-3
d_gene: TRBD1
v_gene: TRBV12-3/TRBV12-4
CDR3aa: CASSHRGRGDTQYF
CDR3nt: TGTGCCAGCAGTCACAGGGGGCGAGGGGATACGCAGTATTTT

abundance: many
len: 17
j_gene: TRBJ1-5
d_gene: TRBD1
v_gene: TRBV5-1
CDR3aa: CASSSMPGGAGNQPQHF
CDR3nt: TGCGCCAGCAGCTCTATGCCAGGGGGCGCGGGCAATCAGCCCCAGCATTTT

abundance: NA
len: 15
j_gene: TRBJ2-2
d_gene: NA
v_gene: TRBV11-2
CDR3aa: CASSPNAANTGELFF
CDR3nt: TGTGCCAGCAGCCCGAATGCCGCGAACACCGGGGAGCTGTTTTTT

abundance: NA
len: 13
j_gene: TRBJ1-1
d_gene: NA
v_gene: TRBV5-1
CDR3aa: CASSSPDKTEAFF
CDR3nt: TGCGCCAGCAGCTCCCCGGACAAGACTGAAGCTTTCTTT

abundance: NA
len: 14
j_gene: TRBJ2-3
d_gene: TRBD2
v_gene: TRBV5-4
CDR3aa: CASSLGLDPDTQYF
CDR3nt: TGTGCCAGCAGCCTGGGACTAGACCCAGATACGCAGTATTTT

abundance: many
len: 17
j_gene: TRBJ1-6
d_gene: TRBD1
v_gene: TRBV20-1
CDR3aa: CSALRQGGNSYNSPLHF
CDR3nt: TGCAGTGCCCTGAGGCAGGGGGGTAACTCCTATAATTCACCCCTCCACTTT

abundance: NA
len: 15
j_gene: TRBJ2-3
d_gene: NA
v_gene: TRBV28
CDR3aa: CASSPGRYSTDTQYF
CDR3nt: TGTGCCAGCAGTCCGGGCCGATACAGCACAGATACGCAGTATTTT

abundance: few
len: 17
j_gene: TRBJ1-4
d_gene: TRBD1
v_gene: TRBV7-9
CDR3aa: CASSLLLQGATNEKLFF
CDR3nt: TGTGCCAGCAGCTTACTTTTGCAGGGGGCAACTAATGAAAAACTGTTTTTT

abundance: few
len: 14
j_gene: TRBJ2-7
d_gene: TRBD1
v_gene: TRBV11-2
CDR3aa: CASSQPDRSYEQYF
CDR3nt: TGTGCCAGCAGCCAGCCGGACAGGTCCTACGAGCAGTACTTC

abundance: many
len: 14
j_gene: TRBJ1-1
d_gene: NA
v_gene: TRBV6-1
CDR3aa: CASSAVGQIIEAFF
CDR3nt: TGTGCCAGCAGTGCCGTCGGACAGATCATTGAAGCTTTCTTT

abundance: NA
len: 15
j_gene: TRBJ2-2
d_gene: NA
v_gene: TRBV6-1
CDR3aa: CASSDWGNETGELFF
CDR3nt: TGTGCCAGCAGTGATTGGGGGAACGAGACCGGGGAGCTGTTTTTT

abundance: many
len: 13
j_gene: TRBJ2-1
d_gene: TRBD1
v_gene: TRBV2
CDR3aa: CASTPDRVNEQFF
CDR3nt: TGTGCCAGCACTCCGGACAGGGTCAATGAGCAGTTCTTC

abundance: NA
len: 14
j_gene: TRBJ1-1
d_gene: TRBD1
v_gene: TRBV6-1
CDR3aa: CASTDRAPNTEAFF
CDR3nt: TGTGCCAGCACCGACAGGGCGCCGAACACTGAAGCTTTCTTT

abundance: many
len: 12
j_gene: TRBJ2-7
d_gene: NA
v_gene: TRBV28
CDR3aa: CASTPFGDEQYF
CDR3nt: TGTGCCAGCACCCCCTTCGGGGACGAGCAGTACTTC

abundance: many
len: 15
j_gene: TRBJ2-3
d_gene: TRBD2
v_gene: TRBV18
CDR3aa: CASSLSGGNTDTQYF
CDR3nt: TGTGCCAGCTCACTATCGGGGGGAAACACAGATACGCAGTATTTT

abundance: few
len: 15
j_gene: TRBJ2-7
d_gene: NA
v_gene: TRBV18
CDR3aa: CASSPGGGRDYEQYF
CDR3nt: TGTGCCAGCTCACCAGGAGGGGGCCGCGACTACGAGCAGTACTTC

abundance: NA
len: 13
j_gene: TRBJ2-3
d_gene: NA
v_gene: TRBV20-1
CDR3aa: CSARPASSDTQYF
CDR3nt: TGCAGTGCTAGACCGGCTAGCTCAGATACGCAGTATTTT

abundance: NA
len: 10
j_gene: TRBJ2-1
d_gene: NA
v_gene: TRBV6-1
CDR3aa: CASSERERVF
CDR3nt: TGTGCCAGCAGTGAAAGGGAACGTGTGTTC

abundance: few
len: 14
j_gene: TRBJ1-1
d_gene: TRBD1
v_gene: TRBV20-1
CDR3aa: CSAPGTGPNTEAFF
CDR3nt: TGCAGTGCCCCCGGGACAGGGCCGAACACTGAAGCTTTCTTT

abundance: NA
len: 15
j_gene: TRBJ2-7
d_gene: TRBD1
v_gene: TRBV6-1
CDR3aa: CASSQTGGGGDEQYF
CDR3nt: TGTGCCAGCAGTCAGACAGGGGGCGGCGGCGACGAGCAGTACTTC

abundance: NA
len: 13
j_gene: TRBJ2-5
d_gene: NA
v_gene: TRBV7-9
CDR3aa: CASSLGDPRGQYF
CDR3nt: TGTGCCAGCAGCTTAGGGGATCCAAGAGGCCAGTACTTC

abundance: many
len: 13
j_gene: TRBJ1-4
d_gene: TRBD1
v_gene: TRBV5-1
CDR3aa: CASHRGQGEKLFF
CDR3nt: TGCGCCAGCCACAGGGGGCAAGGCGAAAAACTGTTTTTT

abundance: NA
len: 18
j_gene: TRBJ1-4
d_gene: TRBD1
v_gene: TRBV6-5
CDR3aa: CASSAGQGEEGFNEKLFF
CDR3nt: TGTGCCAGCAGCGCCGGACAGGGAGAGGAGGGTTTTAATGAAAAACTGTTTTTT

abundance: many
len: 13
j_gene: TRBJ1-2
d_gene: TRBD1
v_gene: TRBV12-3/TRBV12-4
CDR3aa: CASSFGQGHGYTF
CDR3nt: TGTGCCAGCAGCTTCGGACAGGGCCATGGCTACACCTTC

abundance: many
len: 12
j_gene: TRBJ2-1
d_gene: NA
v_gene: TRBV20-1
CDR3aa: CSAGPLQHEQFF
CDR3nt: TGCAGTGCTGGGCCTCTCCAGCATGAGCAGTTCTTC

abundance: NA
len: 17
j_gene: TRBJ1-1
d_gene: NA
v_gene: TRBV20-1
CDR3aa: CSAREPGRAEVNTEAFF
CDR3nt: TGCAGTGCTAGAGAGCCCGGGCGGGCTGAGGTGAACACTGAAGCTTTCTTT

abundance: many
len: 15
j_gene: TRBJ2-1
d_gene: TRBD2
v_gene: TRBV6-2/TRBV6-3
CDR3aa: CASSFTGTSGNEQFF
CDR3nt: TGTGCCAGCAGCTTCACCGGGACTAGCGGAAATGAGCAGTTCTTC

abundance: NA
len: 13
j_gene: TRBJ2-7
d_gene: NA
v_gene: TRBV7-2
CDR3aa: CASSFWGSYEQYF
CDR3nt: TGTGCCAGCAGCTTCTGGGGCTCCTACGAGCAGTACTTC

abundance: NA
len: 15
j_gene: TRBJ1-1
d_gene: NA
v_gene: TRBV7-2
CDR3aa: CASSPEMGMNTEAFF
CDR3nt: TGTGCCAGCAGCCCGGAGATGGGAATGAACACTGAAGCTTTCTTT

abundance: NA
len: 13
j_gene: TRBJ1-5
d_gene: NA
v_gene: TRBV7-2
CDR3aa: CASSFRSNQPQHF
CDR3nt: TGTGCCAGCAGCTTCCGAAGCAATCAGCCCCAGCATTTT

abundance: few
len: 12
j_gene: TRBJ2-7
d_gene: TRBD1
v_gene: TRBV12-5
CDR3aa: CASAPDRERQYF
CDR3nt: TGTGCTAGTGCCCCGGACAGGGAACGGCAGTACTTC

abundance: NA
len: 16
j_gene: TRBJ2-1
d_gene: NA
v_gene: TRBV28
CDR3aa: CASSLHRDRLYNEQFF
CDR3nt: TGTGCCAGCAGTCTCCACCGGGACCGACTCTACAATGAGCAGTTCTTC

abundance: many
len: 16
j_gene: TRBJ2-2
d_gene: NA
v_gene: TRBV7-2
CDR3aa: CASSLGLSLNTGELFF
CDR3nt: TGTGCCAGCAGCTTAGGCCTGAGCCTTAACACCGGGGAGCTGTTTTTT

abundance: many
len: 14
j_gene: TRBJ2-7
d_gene: NA
v_gene: TRBV5-1
CDR3aa: CASSLAGDTYEQYF
CDR3nt: TGCGCCAGCAGCTTGGCGGGGGACACCTACGAGCAGTACTTC

abundance: few
len: 12
j_gene: TRBJ1-1
d_gene: NA
v_gene: TRBV7-9
CDR3aa: CASSRVEDTAFF
CDR3nt: TGTGCCAGCAGCCGGGTAGAGGACACGGCTTTCTTT

abundance: NA
len: 13
j_gene: TRBJ1-2
d_gene: NA
v_gene: TRBV6-1
CDR3aa: CAIRRPGDYGYTF
CDR3nt: TGTGCCATCCGACGACCTGGGGATTATGGCTACACCTTC

abundance: many
len: 15
j_gene: TRBJ2-1
d_gene: TRBD2
v_gene: TRBV20-1
CDR3aa: CSAPPGGLATNEQFF
CDR3nt: TGCAGTGCTCCCCCGGGGGGACTAGCGACGAATGAGCAGTTCTTC

abundance: NA
len: 12
j_gene: TRBJ1-1
d_gene: NA
v_gene: TRBV20-1
CDR3aa: CSASVGDTEAFF
CDR3nt: TGCAGTGCCAGCGTTGGGGATACTGAAGCTTTCTTT

abundance: many
len: 14
j_gene: TRBJ2-3
d_gene: NA
v_gene: TRBV12-3/TRBV12-4
CDR3aa: CASSLVDTTDTQYF
CDR3nt: TGTGCCAGCAGTTTGGTGGACACCACAGATACGCAGTATTTT

abundance: NA
len: 13
j_gene: TRBJ2-5
d_gene: NA
v_gene: TRBV7-3
CDR3aa: CASSLRLQETQYF
CDR3nt: TGTGCCAGCAGCTTAAGACTCCAAGAGACCCAGTACTTC

abundance: few
len: 15
j_gene: TRBJ2-1
d_gene: TRBD2
v_gene: TRBV20-1
CDR3aa: CSANQGLARANEQFF
CDR3nt: TGCAGTGCGAACCAGGGACTAGCTCGGGCCAATGAGCAGTTCTTC

abundance: few
len: 13
j_gene: TRBJ1-4
d_gene: NA
v_gene: TRBV20-1
CDR3aa: CSAPDRPNEKLFF
CDR3nt: TGCAGTGCTCCGGACAGACCAAATGAAAAACTGTTTTTT

abundance: many
len: 14
j_gene: TRBJ2-4
d_gene: NA
v_gene: TRBV7-9
CDR3aa: CASSRTEYENIQYF
CDR3nt: TGTGCCAGCAGTAGGACAGAATACGAAAACATTCAGTACTTC

abundance: few
len: 14
j_gene: TRBJ1-1
d_gene: TRBD1
v_gene: TRBV29-1
CDR3aa: CSSSKGQQNTEAFF
CDR3nt: TGCAGCTCCTCAAAGGGACAGCAGAACACTGAAGCTTTCTTT

abundance: many
len: 15
j_gene: TRBJ2-7
d_gene: NA
v_gene: TRBV12-3/TRBV12-4
CDR3aa: CASSFRQLSSYEQYF
CDR3nt: TGTGCCAGCAGTTTCCGACAGCTATCTTCCTACGAGCAGTACTTC

abundance: few
len: 14
j_gene: TRBJ2-1
d_gene: NA
v_gene: TRBV20-1
CDR3aa: CSATNRVKANEQFF
CDR3nt: TGCAGTGCTACGAACAGGGTCAAGGCCAATGAGCAGTTCTTC

abundance: few
len: 16
j_gene: TRBJ2-4
d_gene: NA
v_gene: TRBV3-1
CDR3aa: CASSQIEGGVKNIQYF
CDR3nt: TGTGCCAGCAGCCAAATTGAGGGGGGCGTCAAAAACATTCAGTACTTC